This T cell receptor (beta chain) came from a study of Ad26.COV2.S vaccination and SARS-CoV-2 variants. Looking at the study overall: Once or twice, 56 days apart, Ad26.COV2.S was delivered intramuscularly. Study-wide results and limits: Vaccinated and placebo-treated recipients had similar non-spike TCR breadth. Post-vaccination spike-specific CD8+ and CD4+ T cell responses reportedly had substantial breadth.

For this clone: Its antigen is unidentified.

Assay used: immunoSEQ multiplex PCR; TCRdb lists only in-frame clones, some missing. The table records roughly 250,000 clones, roughly 85% of them present only once. This sample's treatment: approximately 18 received Ad26.COV2.S at low or high dose, single or two shots; 5 received placebo; per-sample allocation not given. Sampling was performed 63 days after the first vaccine or placebo injection. Whoever gave the sample was an adult aged 18-55 years in Boston. Sample: peripheral blood, taken in a trial of Ad26.COV2.S vaccine versus placebo. The source of this sequence is a person between 18 and 60 years old who received the Ad26.COV2.S COVID-19 vaccine or a placebo.

CDR3 DNA sequence: TGTGCCAGCAGGCAACGGCCCAGGGAGTACTTC. Translated: CASRQRPREYF. The V call is TRBV6-5, the J call TRBJ2-5; D perhaps matches TRBD1 (5 bases). Trimming removed 6 bases at V and 12 bases at J, with 14 bases between. The CDR3 runs to 11 residues. Germline CDR1 MNHEY, CDR2 SVGAGI.